These 20 T cell receptor beta chains originate from one sample sequenced in a study of T cells in Graves' hyperthyroidism and ophthalmopathy. Amplified TCR beta CDR3 regions came from RNA transcripts. The HTBI primer set drove a first-round RT-PCR of the TCR CDR3. One entry per CDR3 protein results from TCRdb running MiXCR on the multiplex PCR reads. The sample includes roughly 360,000 distinct CDR3 sequences, roughly 14% seen only once; the top ten take under 25%. Sequencing was performed on blood. Every receptor here comes from a man aged 30 to 39 with Graves' hyperthyroidism that later progressed to Graves' ophthalmopathy.

This chain connects TRBV20-1 to TRBJ1-6, with a weak D call TRBD1 (5 bases). Trimming left V 4 bases short and J 4 bases short, with 11 bases between. The CDR3 runs to 14 residues. Per germline, CDR1 DFQATT and CDR2 SNEGSKA (reference sequence). The CDR3 is CSANPGPYNSPLHF. CDR3 in DNA: TGCAGTGCTAACCCGGGACCTTATAATTCACCCCTCCACTTT.

The rearrangement links TRBV20-1 to TRBJ2-4, with D perhaps matching TRBD1 (6 bases). The CDR3 runs 13 residues. Germline CDR1 DFQATT, CDR2 SNEGSKA (reference sequence). Deletions cut 6 bases from V and 3 bases from J, with 12 bases between. Written as DNA, the CDR3 is TGCAGTGCCCTGGACAGCCTCAAAAACATTCAGTACTTC. Its translation is CSALDSLKNIQYF.

The V call is TRBV29-1, the J call TRBJ2-1; tentative D call: TRBD2 (6 bases). The germline CDR1 and CDR2 sequences are SQVTM and ANQGSEA. V lost 8 bases, J lost 7 bases, and 15 bases lay in between. This CDR3 spans 12 amino acids. CDR3: CSSGCGLNEQFF. CDR3 nucleotides: TGCAGCTCCGGTTGTGGACTAAATGAGCAGTTCTTC.

The genes are TRBV6-2 or TRBV6-3 and TRBJ2-2; a weak D match, TRBD2 (7 bases). The V end lost 0 bases, the J end lost 7 bases, and 9 bases lay between the germline ends. The V gene's germline CDR1 is MNHEY and CDR2 SVGEGT. The CDR3 has 14 residues. This CDR3 reads CASSYSRGGGELFF. The CDR3 DNA is TGTGCCAGCAGTTACTCGAGGGGGGGCGGGGAGCTGTTTTTT.

A word on this clonotype: Possible read error: a much larger clone is one base away. This CDR3 fails to terminate in the conserved phenylalanine or tryptophan, so it likely reflects a read error. The chain has TRBV28 and TRBJ1-1; perhaps TRBD1 as D (6 bases). The CDR3 loop spans 12 amino acids. Germline V gene data show CDR1 as MDHEN and CDR2 as SYDVKM. The V end was cut by 11 bases, the J end by 4 bases, with 14 bases between. Here the CDR3 DNA reads TGTGCCTCACAGGGTGAGGGCACTGAAGCTTTCTCT. Its translation: CASQGEGTEAFS.

The chain has TRBV6-5 and TRBJ2-2; 7 bases match TRBD2. J gave up 7 bases and V 2 bases, and 10 bases lay outside the gene matches. This CDR3 region has 16 residues. From germline, CDR1 is MNHEY and CDR2 SVGAGI. CDR3: CASSYRVGGIDGELFF. In DNA form, the CDR3 reads TGTGCCAGCAGTTACAGGGTCGGGGGGATCGACGGGGAGCTGTTTTTT.

V and J are TRBV20-1 and TRBJ2-7, with TRBD1 as a possible D gene (6 bases). This CDR3 comprises 15 residues. Trimming cost V 1 base and J 0 bases, with 13 bases left between them. Germline-derived CDR1 and CDR2 are DFQATT and SNEGSKA (reference sequence). DNA for the CDR3: TGCAGTGCTAGAGTCCCAGGGGAAGGCTCCTACGAGCAGTACTTC. Translated, it gives CSARVPGEGSYEQYF.

This clonotype was counted many times. The CDR3 bases are TGTGCCAGCAGACTCAGGGGGGTGAACACTGAAGCTTTCTTT. It yields the protein CASRLRGVNTEAFF. The J gene is TRBJ1-1, the V gene TRBV2; 7 nucleotides align to TRBD1. There are 14 residues in the CDR3. V lost 6 bases and J lost 0; bases outside the gene matches: 4. Germline values: CDR1 SNHLY, CDR2 FYNNEI.

The sample holds a few counts of this clonotype. The genes are TRBV5-1 and TRBJ1-6; possible D gene TRBD1, 5 bases. Germline V gene sequence: CDR1 SGHRS, CDR2 YFSETQ. The CDR3 consists of 20 residues. V lost 0 bases, J lost 1 base, and 20 bases lay in between. The CDR3 sequence is CASSLVPRGGRGSYNSPLHF. CDR3 bases: TGCGCCAGCAGCTTGGTCCCTCGCGGGGGTCGTGGGTCCTATAATTCACCCCTCCACTTT.

This clonotype was seen repeatedly, ten times or more. The chain is built from TRBV24-1 and TRBJ2-5; D ambiguous. The CDR3 is made up of 13 amino acids. V lost 5 bases, J lost 0 bases, and 6 bases lay in between. Per germline, CDR1 KGHDR and CDR2 SFDVKD. The CDR3 DNA follows: TGTGCCACCAGTGGGGCCAACCAAGAGACCCAGTACTTC. Translation gives CATSGANQETQYF.

DNA for the CDR3: TGTGCCAGCAGTCCCCCAGGACAGGTGACTACTAACTATGGCTACACCTTC. This codes for CASSPPGQVTTNYGYTF. The V and J genes are TRBV28 and TRBJ1-2, with 7 bases that match TRBD1. V was clipped by 5 bases and J by 0 bases; unmatched bases: 12. The CDR3 length is 17 residues. Germline loops: CDR1 MDHEN, CDR2 SYDVKM.

This clonotype was seen a few times. This chain links TRBV19 with TRBJ2-6; no firm D call. Germline CDR1 is LNHDA and CDR2 is SQIVND (reference sequence). The CDR3 is made up of 12 amino acids. V was clipped by 10 bases and J by 3 bases, with 7 bases between them. The CDR3 sequence: CATLNGANVLTF. CDR3 nucleotide sequence: TGTGCCACCCTAAATGGGGCCAACGTCCTGACTTTC.

This clonotype was counted at least ten times. V is TRBV28 and J is TRBJ1-1; possible D gene TRBD1, 5 bases. V was trimmed by 0 bases and J by 10 bases, leaving 12 bases between them. The length of the CDR3 is 13 residues. Germline loops: CDR1 MDHEN, CDR2 SYDVKM. The CDR3 loop is CASSLWVGLGAFF. The CDR3 coding sequence is TGTGCCAGCAGTTTATGGGTGGGGCTTGGAGCTTTCTTT.

This clonotype occurred a few times. The gene calls are TRBV12-5 and TRBJ1-6; TRBD1 matches at 8 bases. The V gene end was trimmed by 6 bases and the J gene end by 5 bases; junction bases not matched to a gene: 3. Germline V gives CDR1 LGHNT, CDR2 FRNRAP. The CDR3 loop spans 14 amino acids. Here the CDR3 DNA reads TGTGCTAGTGGGACAGGGGCGGATAATTCACCCCTCCACTTT. Its translation: CASGTGADNSPLHF.

This clonotype was counted at least ten times. The J gene is TRBJ1-2, the V gene TRBV7-9; D may be TRBD1 (6 bases). Germline V lookup: CDR1 SEHNR, CDR2 FQNEAQ (reference sequence). The CDR3 spans 13 residues. The V gene lost 4 bases and the J gene lost 4 bases, with 10 bases spanning the gap. The chain's CDR3 is CASSSPGAYGYTF. The CDR3 region has the DNA TGTGCCAGCAGCTCTCCAGGGGCCTATGGCTACACCTTC.

This clonotype came up many times. J is TRBJ1-3 and V is TRBV11-3, with D perhaps TRBD1 (5 bases). Germline V CDR1 and CDR2: SGHNT, YENEEA. The CDR3 sequence is 15 residues long. V dropped 8 bases and J dropped 3 bases, with 17 bases sitting between them. Written as DNA, the CDR3 is TGTGCCAGCGCCCTTACGGGGCTTCGTGGAAACACCATATATTTT. Protein sequence: CASALTGLRGNTIYF.

This clonotype was counted ten times or more. This chain links TRBV28 with TRBJ2-2; D is unresolved. V was shortened by 5 bases and J by 3 bases, with 10 bases between the two germline ends. The CDR3 sequence is 14 residues long. The germline CDR1 and CDR2 sequences are MDHEN and SYDVKM. DNA of the CDR3: TGTGCCAGCAGTATACTCGGCTACACCGGGGAGCTGTTTTTT. As protein: CASSILGYTGELFF.

This clonotype has a count of ten or more. The chain uses TRBV20-1 and TRBJ2-7, with D possibly being TRBD1 or TRBD2 (5 bases each). Germline V gene data show CDR1 as DFQATT and CDR2 as SNEGSKA (reference sequence). V shed 0 bases and J shed 0 bases, with 9 bases lying between them. The CDR3 length is 14 residues. The CDR3 spells CSARDSRGSYEQYF. The CDR3 region has the DNA TGCAGTGCTAGAGATTCGAGGGGCTCCTACGAGCAGTACTTC.

This clonotype was observed a handful of times. The DNA of the CDR3 is TGTGCCTGGAGTTTAGCGGGGGGGCCCAGTGAGCAGTTCTTC. Its translation is CAWSLAGGPSEQFF. V gene TRBV30 combines with J gene TRBJ2-1, with TRBD2 matching over 11 bases. There are 14 residues in the CDR3. V shed 2 bases and J 9 bases; nucleotides not matched to a gene: 6. Germline CDR1 and CDR2: GTSNPN and SVGIG (reference sequence).

This clonotype was seen repeatedly, ten times or more. V and J are TRBV24-1 and TRBJ1-1, with TRBD1 identical over 7 bases. CDR1 KGHDR and CDR2 SFDVKD come from the germline V gene. Germline trimming cut 2 bases from V and 4 bases from J; bases unmatched to any gene: 3. This CDR3 has 14 amino acids. The CDR3 sequence is CATSDSTGFTEAFF. For the CDR3, the DNA is TGTGCCACCAGTGATTCGACAGGGTTCACTGAAGCTTTCTTT.